Listed below are T cell receptor beta chains from one sample, sequenced in a study of blood T cell repertoires in COVID-19. Repertoires were generated with immunoSEQ multiplex PCR, while TCRdb's copy carries only in-frame clones and drops some. This table has roughly 45,000 clones, around nine tenths appearing once. Material for sequencing was peripheral blood. All receptors come from a man in his 70s with active COVID-19. Each CDR3 is given with its conserved first and last residue. D genes are given only for firm matches.

v_call	j_call	d_call	cdr3_aa	cdr3_nt
TRBV7-2	TRBJ2-2	TRBD2	CASSPGTSATGELFF	TGTGCCAGCAGCCCCGGGACTAGCGCCACCGGGGAGCTGTTTTTT
TRBV7-2	TRBJ2-7	.	CASSLTTGRAYEQYF	TGTGCCAGCAGCCTGACGACAGGTCGGGCCTACGAGCAGTACTTC
TRBV5-1	TRBJ2-5	TRBD1	CASSQTGLKLETQYF	TGCGCCAGCAGCCAGACAGGGTTGAAACTAGAGACCCAGTACTTC
TRBV18	TRBJ2-7	.	CASSPGQSYEQYF	TGTGCCAGCTCACCAGGACAGTCGTACGAGCAGTACTTC
TRBV11-2	TRBJ2-7	TRBD2	CASSPLSGRAGEQYF	TGTGCCAGCAGCCCCCTGTCCGGGAGGGCGGGCGAGCAGTACTTC
TRBV18	TRBJ1-2	.	CASSTGYPNYGYTF	TGTGCCAGCTCCACGGGGTATCCAAACTATGGCTACACCTTC
TRBV19	TRBJ2-6	TRBD1	CASSIRTGGSSSGANVLTF	TGTGCCAGTAGTATCCGGACAGGGGGTTCTAGCTCTGGGGCCAACGTCCTGACTTTC
TRBV28	TRBJ1-1	.	CASSPYRGKNTEAFF	TGTGCCAGCAGTCCGTACCGGGGTAAGAACACTGAAGCTTTCTTT
TRBV28	TRBJ1-1	TRBD1	CASSYRDRGVDTEAFF	TGTGCCAGCAGTTACCGGGACAGGGGAGTTGACACTGAAGCTTTCTTT
TRBV5-6	TRBJ1-4	.	CASSLDPGSEKLFF	TGTGCCAGCAGCCTTGACCCCGGGAGTGAAAAACTGTTTTTT
TRBV5-1	TRBJ2-3	TRBD2	CASSLAGGPADTQYF	TGCGCCAGCAGCTTGGCGGGAGGGCCAGCAGATACGCAGTATTTT
TRBV20-1	TRBJ1-1	TRBD1	CSASGAGGSEAFF	TGCAGTGCTAGTGGGGCAGGGGGCAGTGAAGCTTTCTTT
TRBV7-6	TRBJ2-6	.	CASSSQGPSGANVLTF	TGTGCCAGCAGCTCGCAGGGGCCCTCTGGGGCCAACGTCCTGACTTTC
TRBV28	TRBJ2-7	.	CASTLRGSGGYEQYF	TGTGCCAGCACCCTTCGGGGTAGCGGAGGGTACGAGCAGTACTTC
TRBV15	TRBJ2-5	TRBD1	CATSRDRQGRRTQYF	TGTGCCACCAGCAGAGATAGACAGGGAAGGCGGACCCAGTACTTC
TRBV18	TRBJ2-7	TRBD1	CASSPYRQGTYEQYF	TGTGCCAGCTCACCATATAGACAGGGAACTTACGAGCAGTACTTC
TRBV2	TRBJ2-7	.	CASSDMSGRPRQYF	TGTGCCAGCAGTGATATGTCAGGGAGGCCTAGGCAGTACTTC
TRBV27	TRBJ1-1	.	CASTETGTTEAFF	TGTGCCAGCACCGAAACAGGGACCACTGAAGCTTTCTTT
TRBV20-1	TRBJ1-2	.	CSAPAVRGYTF	TGCAGTGCCCCCGCGGTTCGTGGCTACACCTTC
TRBV7-8	TRBJ2-2	TRBD2	CASSPAPGGAGAAGELFF	TGTGCCAGCAGCCCAGCCCCGGGAGGGGCGGGAGCAGCCGGGGAGCTGTTTTTT